The source of this T cell receptor beta chain is a study of cytomegalovirus exposure and HLA in healthy donors. Germline assignment: CDR1 SGHAT and CDR2 FQNNGV. Unmatched junction bases numbered 11, after V lost 1 base and J lost 0 bases. This CDR3 has 18 residues. The primer mix had 60 Vbeta and 13 Jbeta primers. This table comes from immunoSEQ multiplex PCR, and its TCRdb copy is limited to in-frame clones, with some not included. The sample contains about 80,000 clones, around 60% of which appear only once. This rearrangement joins TRBV11-2 to TRBJ1-1, with 7 bases lining up with TRBD1. The specimen was PBMCs. This sequence originates from a male donor in good health and CMV-seropositive. CDR3 DNA: TGTGCCAGCAGCTTAGGACAGGGCTTAAGGGCCATGAACACTGAAGCTTTCTTT. Its translation is CASSLGQGLRAMNTEAFF.